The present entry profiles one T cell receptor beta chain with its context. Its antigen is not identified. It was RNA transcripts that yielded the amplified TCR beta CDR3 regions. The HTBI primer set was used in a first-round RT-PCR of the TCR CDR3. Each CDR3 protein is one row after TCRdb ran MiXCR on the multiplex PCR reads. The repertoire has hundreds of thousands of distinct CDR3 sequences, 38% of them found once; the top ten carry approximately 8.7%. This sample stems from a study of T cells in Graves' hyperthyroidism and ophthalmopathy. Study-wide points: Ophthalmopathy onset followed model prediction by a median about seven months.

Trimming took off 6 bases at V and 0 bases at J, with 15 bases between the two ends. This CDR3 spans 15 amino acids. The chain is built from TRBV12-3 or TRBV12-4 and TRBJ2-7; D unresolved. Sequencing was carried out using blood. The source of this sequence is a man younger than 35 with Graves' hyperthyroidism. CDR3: CASSPPRRSSYEQYF. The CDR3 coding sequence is TGTGCCAGCAGCCCCCCGAGACGGAGCTCCTACGAGCAGTACTTC.